This TCR beta chain is from a study of shared clonotypes between healthy human individuals. The wider study: Each donor contributed plates that comprised three CD4 naive, three CD4 memory, two CD8 naive and one CD8 memory. Study-wide results and caveats: Some clonotypes were shared by all four sorted-subset donors, while others were not shared. The non-shared ones had lower generation probabilities than the shared ones. A handful of donors shared approximately 5% of their naive CD4 clonotypes.

CDR1 MDHEN and CDR2 SYDVKM come from the germline V gene. This CDR3 comprises 14 residues. V trimming: 7 bases; J trimming: 1 base; junction bases outside the gene matches: 4. As to this clone: Antigen unknown.

Authors' processing steps: Filtering differed because ImmunoSEQ produced junction-only sequences that carried no quality scores. Clones were sequenced by immunoSEQ multiplex PCR, and TCRdb holds only the in-frame ones, with some missing. V, J and clone size derive from that table, while D and trimming were established from the DNA sequence. The sample lists roughly 2.2 million clones, approximately 95% occurring once. The V gene is TRBV28, the J gene TRBJ2-3; TRBD2 agrees at 8 bases. The sample consisted of naive CD4+ T cells from PBMCs. Subset: CD45RA+ positively selected. The source is a man aged 18 to 30 in good health. Some clones in this sample may be carry-over from other donors' samples. In nucleotides, the CDR3 is TGTGCCAGCAACGCGGGGGGACGCACAGATACGCAGTATTTT. Amino acids: CASNAGGRTDTQYF.